Presented here are 8 T cell receptor beta chains from one specimen sequenced in a study of blood T cell repertoires in COVID-19. The repertoire was sequenced with immunoSEQ multiplex PCR; TCRdb's copy has only in-frame clones and lacks some. The table records fewer than 450,000 clones, about 88% of them present only once. The sequenced sample consisted of PBMCs or T cells enriched from blood (not recorded which). All receptors come from a woman aged 25 to 39 who had recovered from COVID-19.

This clone was picked up one time. The rearrangement joins TRBV11-2 to TRBJ2-7; D perhaps matches TRBD1 (6 bases). Between the trimmed V and J ends, which lost 3 bases and 10 bases, there was a span of 25 bases. From germline, CDR1 is SGHAT and CDR2 FQNNGV. The CDR3 totals 16 residues. The CDR3 region is CASSFSQGQNPLRQYF. The CDR3 bases are TGTGCCAGCAGCTTTTCACAGGGCCAGAATCCCTTACGACAGTACTTC.

J is TRBJ1-6 and V is TRBV27; 10 positions match TRBD1. V shed 4 bases, J shed 13 bases, and the junction held 10 bases outside the gene matches. The germline CDR1 and CDR2 sequences are MNHEY and SMNVEV (reference sequence). This CDR3 comprises 15 residues. The CDR3 is CASSSKDRGRVPLHF. The CDR3 region has the DNA TGTGCCAGCAGTTCGAAAGACAGGGGGCGCGTCCCCCTCCACTTT.

The chain has TRBV5-1 and TRBJ1-5; D possibly corresponds to TRBD1 (6 bases). Trimming took off 5 bases at V and 4 bases at J, with 16 bases between the two ends. The CDR3 loop spans 15 amino acids. Germline V gives CDR1 SGHRS, CDR2 YFSETQ. CDR3 residues: CASRSQGRRNQPQHF. The CDR3 DNA is TGCGCCAGCAGATCACAGGGACGTCGGAATCAGCCCCAGCATTTT. Supplemented by reference TRBV5-1 and TRBJ1-5, the full variable domain reads KAGVTQTPRYLIKTRGQQVTLSCSPISGHRSVSWYQQTPGQGLQFLFEYFSETQRNKGNFPGRFSGRQFSNSRSEMNVSTLELGDSALYLCASRSQGRRNQPQHFGDGTRLSIL.

The CDR3 spells CASSLGPGGGDREKLFF. CDR3 coding DNA: TGTGCCAGCAGCTTAGGACCCGGAGGGGGGGATAGGGAAAAACTGTTTTTT. This chain uses TRBV11-2 with TRBJ1-4; D possibly corresponds to TRBD1 (6 bases). Germline-derived CDR1 and CDR2 are SGHAT and FQNNGV. This CDR3 has 17 residues. V was clipped by 1 base and J by 8 bases, with 20 bases between them.

The chain is built from TRBV28 and TRBJ2-7, with 10 bases fitting TRBD1. V trimming: 6 bases; J trimming: 6 bases; junction bases outside the gene matches: 8. Germline CDR1 and CDR2: MDHEN and SYDVKM. This CDR3 spans 14 amino acids. CDR3 in DNA: TGTGCCAGCAGCGAAGGACAGGGGGTGGGCGAGCAGTACTTC. Amino acids: CASSEGQGVGEQYF.

The J gene is TRBJ1-6, the V gene TRBV12-5, with D unresolved. Trimming removed 0 bases from V and 4 bases from J, with 13 bases in between. The CDR3 has 17 amino acids. CDR1 is LGHNT, CDR2 FRNRAP, per germline. The CDR3 nucleotides are TGTGCTAGTGGTTTGGTACCCTTGGAGGGTTATAATTCACCCCTCCACTTT. This gives the protein CASGLVPLEGYNSPLHF. The full variable domain, in which reference TRBV12-5 and TRBJ1-6 provide the parts outside the CDR3, is DARVTQTPRHKVTEMGQEVTMRCQPILGHNTVFWYRQTMMQGLELLAYFRNRAPLDDSGMPKDRFSAEMPDATLATLKIQPSEPRDSAVYFCASGLVPLEGYNSPLHFGNGTRLTVT.

This sequence joins TRBV5-1 and TRBJ1-2; D not certain. Trimming cost V 0 bases and J 2 bases, with 8 bases left between them. Looked up from germline, CDR1 is SGHRS and CDR2 is YFSETQ. CDR3 length equals 14 residues. The CDR3 nucleotides read TGCGCCAGCAGCTTGGATCCGGGAAACTATGGCTACACCTTC. Translating gives CASSLDPGNYGYTF.

The chain employs TRBV28 and TRBJ1-4; 9 nucleotides agree with TRBD1. The junction had 5 bases not matched to a gene; V was cut back by 4 bases and J by 8 bases. Per germline, CDR1 MDHEN and CDR2 SYDVKM. The CDR3 is made up of 14 amino acids. CDR3 nucleotides: TGTGCCAGCAGTTCCGGGACAGGGAAAGAAAAACTGTTTTTT. Amino acids: CASSSGTGKEKLFF. The full variable domain, with the rest looked up from reference TRBV28 and TRBJ1-4, is DVKVTQSSRYLVKRTGEKVFLECVQDMDHENMFWYRQDPGLGLRLIYFSYDVKMKEKGDIPEGYSVSREKKERFSLILESASTNQTSMYLCASSSGTGKEKLFFGSGTQLSVL.